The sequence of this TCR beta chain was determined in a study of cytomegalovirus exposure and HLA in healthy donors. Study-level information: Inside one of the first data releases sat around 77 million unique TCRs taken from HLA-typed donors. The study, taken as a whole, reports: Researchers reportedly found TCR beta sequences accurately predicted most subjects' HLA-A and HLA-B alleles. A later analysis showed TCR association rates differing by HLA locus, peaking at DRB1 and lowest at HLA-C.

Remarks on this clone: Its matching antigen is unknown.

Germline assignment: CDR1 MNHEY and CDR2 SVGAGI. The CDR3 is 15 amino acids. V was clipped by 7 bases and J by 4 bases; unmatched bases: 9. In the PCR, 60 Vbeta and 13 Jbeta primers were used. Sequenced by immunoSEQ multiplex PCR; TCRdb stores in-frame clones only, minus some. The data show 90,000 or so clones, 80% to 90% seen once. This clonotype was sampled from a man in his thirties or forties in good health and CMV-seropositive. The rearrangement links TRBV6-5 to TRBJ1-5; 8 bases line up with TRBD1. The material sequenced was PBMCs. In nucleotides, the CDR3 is TGTGCCAGCATGGGAGACAGGGGAAAGAATCAGCCCCAGCATTTT. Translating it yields CASMGDRGKNQPQHF.